This entry features one TCR beta chain sequence. This sample was included in a study of shared clonotypes between healthy human individuals. V lost 9 bases, J lost 5 bases, and 5 bases stayed unmatched. The CDR3 runs 13 residues. Germline CDR1 reads SNHLY; CDR2 reads FYNNEI. With ten immunoSEQ deep assay plates, unsorted PBMC DNA underwent sequencing. Data came from immunoSEQ multiplex PCR; TCRdb stores just in-frame clones and leaves some out. The repertoire holds 550,000 to 600,000 clones, about 80% seen once, with about 11% in the top ten. Each of the donors was a healthy adult who was HIV-negative and had not had a recent acute infection or vaccination. It was tens of millions of PBMCs that unsorted samples used for genomic DNA.

The chain is built from TRBV2 and TRBJ2-3; 10 positions agree with TRBD1. The sequenced sample was PBMCs. This TCR derives from a middle-aged woman in good health. Some clones in this sample may be carry-over from other donors' samples. In nucleotides, the CDR3 is TGTGCCAGAGGGACAGGGGAAGTAGATACGCAGTATTTT. This sequence encodes CARGTGEVDTQYF.